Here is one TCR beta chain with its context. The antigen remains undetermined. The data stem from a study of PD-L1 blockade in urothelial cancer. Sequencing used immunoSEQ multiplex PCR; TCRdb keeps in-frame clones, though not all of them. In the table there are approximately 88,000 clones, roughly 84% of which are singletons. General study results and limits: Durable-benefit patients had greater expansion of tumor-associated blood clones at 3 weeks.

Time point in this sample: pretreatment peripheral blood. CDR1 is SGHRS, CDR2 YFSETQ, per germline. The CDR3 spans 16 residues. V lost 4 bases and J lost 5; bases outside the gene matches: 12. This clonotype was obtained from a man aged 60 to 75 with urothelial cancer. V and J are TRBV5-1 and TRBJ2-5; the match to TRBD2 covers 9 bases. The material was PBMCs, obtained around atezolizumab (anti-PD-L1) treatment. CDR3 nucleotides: TGCGCCAGCAGCCCGGCCGGGACTAGCAGAAGCGAGACCCAGTACTTC. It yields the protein CASSPAGTSRSETQYF.